This T cell receptor (beta chain) came from a study of cytomegalovirus exposure and HLA in healthy donors. Both 60 Vbeta primers and 13 Jbeta primers went into the PCR. In the original workflow: There were 70 million to 95 million unique TCR beta chains by a later count, and about 11 million of them were shared. This table comes from immunoSEQ multiplex PCR, and its TCRdb copy is limited to in-frame clones, with some not included. Clonal size and the V and J genes are those of that table, whereas D and trimming came from the DNA. The sample lists 130,000 to 150,000 clones, 60% to 80% seen once, with 1.5% to 2% in the top ten. The germline V gene has CDR1 LGHNA and CDR2 YNFKEQ. Losses at the gene ends were 0 bases for V and 5 bases for J; bases not matched to a gene: 5. This CDR3 spans 17 amino acids.

The sample consisted of PBMCs. This TCR was recovered from a woman aged 25 to 39 in good health and CMV-seronegative. The rearrangement joins TRBV4-2 to TRBJ1-6, with 9 positions matching TRBD1. In DNA form, the CDR3 reads TGTGCCAGCAGCCAAGACCCCCGACAGGGGGATAATTCACCCCTCCACTTT. Translation gives CASSQDPRQGDNSPLHF.